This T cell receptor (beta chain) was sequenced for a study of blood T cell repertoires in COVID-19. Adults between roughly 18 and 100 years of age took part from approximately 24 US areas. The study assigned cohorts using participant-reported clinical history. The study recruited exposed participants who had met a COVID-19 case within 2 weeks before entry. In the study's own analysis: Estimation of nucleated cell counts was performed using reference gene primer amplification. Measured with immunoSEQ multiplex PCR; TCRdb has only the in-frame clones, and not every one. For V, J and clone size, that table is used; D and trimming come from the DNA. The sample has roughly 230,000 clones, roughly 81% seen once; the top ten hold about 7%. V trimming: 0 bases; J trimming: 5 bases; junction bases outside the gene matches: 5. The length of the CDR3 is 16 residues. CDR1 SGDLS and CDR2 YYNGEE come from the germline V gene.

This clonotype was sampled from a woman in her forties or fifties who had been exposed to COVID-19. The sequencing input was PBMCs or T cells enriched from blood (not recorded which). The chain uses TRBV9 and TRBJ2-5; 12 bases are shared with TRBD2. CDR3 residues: CASSVERGTSGETQYF. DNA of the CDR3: TGTGCCAGCAGCGTAGAAAGGGGGACTAGCGGGGAGACCCAGTACTTC.